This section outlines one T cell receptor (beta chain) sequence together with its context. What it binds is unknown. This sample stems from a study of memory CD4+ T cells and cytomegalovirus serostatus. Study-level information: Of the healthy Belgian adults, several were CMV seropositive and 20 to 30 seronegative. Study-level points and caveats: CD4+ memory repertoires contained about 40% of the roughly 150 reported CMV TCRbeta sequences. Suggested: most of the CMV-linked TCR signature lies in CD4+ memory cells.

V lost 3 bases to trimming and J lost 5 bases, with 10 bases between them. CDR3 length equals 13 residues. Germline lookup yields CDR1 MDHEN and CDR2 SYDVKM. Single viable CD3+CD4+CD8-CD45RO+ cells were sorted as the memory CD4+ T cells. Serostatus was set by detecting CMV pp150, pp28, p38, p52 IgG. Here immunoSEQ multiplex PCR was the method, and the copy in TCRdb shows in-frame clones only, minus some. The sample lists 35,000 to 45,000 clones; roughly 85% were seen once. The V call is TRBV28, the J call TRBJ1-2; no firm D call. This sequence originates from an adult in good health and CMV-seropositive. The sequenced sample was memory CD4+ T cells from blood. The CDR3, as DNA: TGTGCCAGCAGTTTTTTGGGAGAGTATGGCTACACCTTC. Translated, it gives CASSFLGEYGYTF.